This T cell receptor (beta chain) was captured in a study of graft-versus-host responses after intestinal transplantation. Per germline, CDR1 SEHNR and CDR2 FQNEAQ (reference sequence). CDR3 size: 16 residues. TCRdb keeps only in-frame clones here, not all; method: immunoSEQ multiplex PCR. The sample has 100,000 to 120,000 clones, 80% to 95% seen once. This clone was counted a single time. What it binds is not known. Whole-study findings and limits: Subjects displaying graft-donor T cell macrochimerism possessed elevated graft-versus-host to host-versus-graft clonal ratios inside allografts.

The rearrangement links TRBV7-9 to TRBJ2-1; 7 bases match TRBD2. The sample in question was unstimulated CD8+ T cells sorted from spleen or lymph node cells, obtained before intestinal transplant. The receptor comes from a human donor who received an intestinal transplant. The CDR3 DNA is TGTGCGGGAGCAGGGAGGGTCGTTAGCTCCTACAATGAGCAGTTCTTC. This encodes CAGAGRVVSSYNEQFF. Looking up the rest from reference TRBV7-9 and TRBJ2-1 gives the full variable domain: DTGVSQNPRHKITKRGQNVTFRCDPISEHNRLYWYRQTLGQGPEFLTYFQNEAQLEKSRLLSDRFSAERPKGSFSTLEIQRTEQGDSAMYLCAGAGRVVSSYNEQFFGPGTRLTVL.